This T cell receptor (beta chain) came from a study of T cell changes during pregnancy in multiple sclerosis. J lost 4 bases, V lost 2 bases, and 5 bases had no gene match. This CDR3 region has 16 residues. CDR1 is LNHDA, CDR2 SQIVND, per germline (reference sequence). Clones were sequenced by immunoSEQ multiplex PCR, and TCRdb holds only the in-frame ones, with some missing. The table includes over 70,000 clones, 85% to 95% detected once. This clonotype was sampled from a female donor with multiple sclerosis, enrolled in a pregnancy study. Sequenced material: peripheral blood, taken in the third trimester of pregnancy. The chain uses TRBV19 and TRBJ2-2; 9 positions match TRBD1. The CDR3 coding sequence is TGTGCCAGTAGTATATCGGGACAGGGCTTCACCGGGGAGCTGTTTTTT. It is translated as CASSISGQGFTGELFF.